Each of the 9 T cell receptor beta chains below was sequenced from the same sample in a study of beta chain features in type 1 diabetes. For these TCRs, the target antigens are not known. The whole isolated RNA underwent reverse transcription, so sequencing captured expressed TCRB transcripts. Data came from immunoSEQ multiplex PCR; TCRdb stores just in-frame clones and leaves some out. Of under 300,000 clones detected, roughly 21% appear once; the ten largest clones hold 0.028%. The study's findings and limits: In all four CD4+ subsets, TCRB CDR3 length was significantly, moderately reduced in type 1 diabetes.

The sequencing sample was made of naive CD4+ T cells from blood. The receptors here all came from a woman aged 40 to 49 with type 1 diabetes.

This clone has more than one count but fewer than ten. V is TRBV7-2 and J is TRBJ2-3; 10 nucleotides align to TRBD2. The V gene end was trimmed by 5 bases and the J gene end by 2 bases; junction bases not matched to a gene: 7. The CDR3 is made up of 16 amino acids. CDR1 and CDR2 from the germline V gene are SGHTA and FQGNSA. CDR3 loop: CASSPQAGGPTDTQYF. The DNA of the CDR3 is TGTGCCAGCAGCCCCCAAGCGGGAGGGCCCACAGATACGCAGTATTTT. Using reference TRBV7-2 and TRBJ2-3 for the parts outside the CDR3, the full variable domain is GAGVSQSPSNKVTEKGKDVELRCDPISGHTALYWYRQSLGQGLEFLIYFQGNSAPDKSGLPSDRFSAERTGGSVSTLTIQRTQQEDSAVYLCASSPQAGGPTDTQYFGPGTRLTVL.

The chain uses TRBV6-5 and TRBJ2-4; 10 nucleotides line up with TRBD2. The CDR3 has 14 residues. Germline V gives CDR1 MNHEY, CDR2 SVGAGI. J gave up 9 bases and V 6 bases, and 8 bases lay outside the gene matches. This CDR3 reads CASSQPSGGGIQYF. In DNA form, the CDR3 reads TGTGCCAGCAGCCAACCTAGCGGGGGCGGCATTCAGTACTTC.

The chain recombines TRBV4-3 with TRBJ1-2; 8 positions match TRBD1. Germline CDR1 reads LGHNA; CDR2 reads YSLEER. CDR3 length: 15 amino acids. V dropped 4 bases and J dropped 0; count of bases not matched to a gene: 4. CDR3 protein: CASSPLDRANYGYTF. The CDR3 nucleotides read TGCGCCAGCAGCCCGCTGGACAGGGCTAACTATGGCTACACCTTC.

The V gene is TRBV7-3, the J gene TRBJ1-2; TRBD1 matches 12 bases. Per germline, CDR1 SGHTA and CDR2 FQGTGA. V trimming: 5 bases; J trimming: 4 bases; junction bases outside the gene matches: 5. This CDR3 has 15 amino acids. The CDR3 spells CASSPGTGGSYGYTF. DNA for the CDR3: TGTGCCAGCAGCCCCGGGACAGGGGGCAGCTATGGCTACACCTTC. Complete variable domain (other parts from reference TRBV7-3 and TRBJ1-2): GAGVSQTPSNKVTEKGKYVELRCDPISGHTALYWYRQSLGQGPEFLIYFQGTGAADDSGLPNDRFFAVRPEGSVSTLKIQRTERGDSAVYLCASSPGTGGSYGYTFGSGTRLTVV.

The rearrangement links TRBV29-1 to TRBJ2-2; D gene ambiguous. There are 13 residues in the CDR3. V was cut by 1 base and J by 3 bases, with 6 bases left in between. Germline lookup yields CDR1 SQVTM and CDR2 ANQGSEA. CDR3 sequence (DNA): TGCAGCGTTGAAGGAAGCCACACCGGGGAGCTGTTTTTT. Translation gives CSVEGSHTGELFF.

The DNA for the CDR3 is TGCGCCAGCAGCCAAGGCAGGTTCCCTAGCACAGATACGCAGTATTTT. Its protein product is CASSQGRFPSTDTQYF. V and J are TRBV4-3 and TRBJ2-3; D uncertain. V lost 1 base and J lost 0, with 11 bases in between. This CDR3 has 16 residues. The germline CDR1 and CDR2 sequences are LGHNA and YSLEER.

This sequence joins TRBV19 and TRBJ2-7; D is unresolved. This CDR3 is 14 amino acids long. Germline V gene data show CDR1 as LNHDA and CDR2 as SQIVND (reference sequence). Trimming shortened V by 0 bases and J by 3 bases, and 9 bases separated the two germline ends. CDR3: CASSIEPVNYEQYF. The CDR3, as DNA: TGTGCCAGTAGTATAGAACCGGTGAACTACGAGCAGTACTTC.

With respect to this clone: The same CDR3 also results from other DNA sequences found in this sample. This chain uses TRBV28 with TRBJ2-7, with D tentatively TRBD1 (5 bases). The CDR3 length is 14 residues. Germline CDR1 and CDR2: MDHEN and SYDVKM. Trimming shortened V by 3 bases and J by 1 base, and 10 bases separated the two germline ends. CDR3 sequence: CASSFPRDSYEQYF. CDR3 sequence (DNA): TGTGCCAGCAGTTTCCCCAGGGATTCCTACGAGCAGTACTTC.

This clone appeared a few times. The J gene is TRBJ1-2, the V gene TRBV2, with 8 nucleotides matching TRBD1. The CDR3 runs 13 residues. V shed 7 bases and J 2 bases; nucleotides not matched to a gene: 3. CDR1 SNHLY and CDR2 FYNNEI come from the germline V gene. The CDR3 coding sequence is TGTGCCAGCATCCGGACAGGGAACTATGGCTACACCTTC. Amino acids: CASIRTGNYGYTF.